The subject of this entry is one T cell receptor beta chain. V dropped 4 bases and J dropped 6 bases, with 6 bases sitting between them. CDR3 length: 12 residues. The germline V gene has CDR1 SNHLY and CDR2 FYNNEI. This sample was included in a study of T cell changes during pregnancy in multiple sclerosis. Some clones are missing from TCRdb's copy, which holds only in-frame ones; the method was immunoSEQ multiplex PCR. This sample has about 35,000 clones, with approximately 90% found just once. The source was CD4+ T cells from peripheral blood mononuclear cells, collected in the third trimester of pregnancy. This TCR was recovered from a female donor in good health, enrolled as a control in a pregnancy study. This chain connects TRBV2 to TRBJ2-2; D is undetermined. The chain's CDR3 is CASSVHSGELFF. As DNA, the CDR3 is TGTGCCAGCAGTGTCCACTCCGGGGAGCTGTTTTTT.